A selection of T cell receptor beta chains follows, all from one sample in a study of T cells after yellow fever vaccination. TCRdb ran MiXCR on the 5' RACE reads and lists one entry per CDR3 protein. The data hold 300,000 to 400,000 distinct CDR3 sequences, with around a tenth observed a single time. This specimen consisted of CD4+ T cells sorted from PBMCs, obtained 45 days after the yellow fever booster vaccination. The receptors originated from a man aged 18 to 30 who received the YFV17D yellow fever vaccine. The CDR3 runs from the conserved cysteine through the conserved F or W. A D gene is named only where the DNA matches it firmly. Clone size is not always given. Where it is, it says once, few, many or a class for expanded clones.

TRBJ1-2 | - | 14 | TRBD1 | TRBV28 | CASSLTGAFYGYTF | TGTGCCAGCAGTTTAACAGGGGCATTCTATGGCTACACCTTC
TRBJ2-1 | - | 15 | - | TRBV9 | CASSVDADSYNEQFF | TGTGCCAGCAGCGTAGATGCAGACTCCTACAATGAGCAGTTCTTC
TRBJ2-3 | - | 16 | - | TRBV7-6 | CASSLGSRLSADTQYF | TGTGCCAGCAGCTTAGGAAGCCGCCTGAGCGCAGATACGCAGTATTTT
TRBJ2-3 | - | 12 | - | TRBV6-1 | CASWTLLDTQYF | TGTGCCAGCTGGACACTCCTAGATACGCAGTATTTT
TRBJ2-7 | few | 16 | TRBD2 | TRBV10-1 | CASSEGTSGDSGEQYF | TGCGCCAGCAGTGAAGGTACTAGCGGGGATAGTGGCGAGCAGTACTTC
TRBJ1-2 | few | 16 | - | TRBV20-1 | CSAGLYTGGRARDYTF | TGCAGTGCTGGGCTCTATACCGGGGGCCGTGCTAGGGACTACACCTTC
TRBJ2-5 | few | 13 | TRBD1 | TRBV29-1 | CSVEPTGVETQYF | TGCAGCGTTGAGCCGACAGGGGTTGAGACCCAGTACTTC
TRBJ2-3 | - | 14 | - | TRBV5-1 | CASSITDATDTQYF | TGCGCCAGCAGCATCACGGACGCCACAGATACGCAGTATTTT
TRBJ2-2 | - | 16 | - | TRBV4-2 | CASSQGGGRDTGELFF | TGTGCCAGCAGCCAAGGAGGCGGCAGGGACACCGGGGAGCTGTTTTTT
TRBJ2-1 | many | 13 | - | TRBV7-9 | CASSLNPVNEQFF | TGTGCCAGCAGCTTAAATCCCGTGAATGAGCAGTTCTTC
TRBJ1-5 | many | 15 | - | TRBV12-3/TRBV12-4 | CASSFSGFSNQPQHF | TGTGCCAGCAGTTTCTCCGGATTCTCTAATCAGCCCCAGCATTTT
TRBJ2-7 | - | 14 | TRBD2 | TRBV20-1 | CSARLAGGHYEQYF | TGCAGTGCTAGATTAGCGGGGGGTCACTACGAGCAGTACTTC
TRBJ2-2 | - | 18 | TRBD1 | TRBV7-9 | CASSRPRDRRADTGELFF | TGTGCCAGCAGCCGACCTCGGGACAGGCGTGCGGACACCGGGGAGCTGTTTTTT
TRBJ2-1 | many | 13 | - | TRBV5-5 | CASSFPGYNEQFF | TGTGCCAGCAGCTTTCCCGGCTACAATGAGCAGTTCTTC
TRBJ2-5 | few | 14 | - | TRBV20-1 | CSARVAGSRETQYF | TGCAGTGCTAGGGTGGCGGGCTCGAGGGAGACCCAGTACTTC
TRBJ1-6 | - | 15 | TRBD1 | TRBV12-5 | CASGRTGGLDSPLHF | TGTGCTAGTGGCCGGACAGGGGGGCTAGACTCACCCCTCCACTTT
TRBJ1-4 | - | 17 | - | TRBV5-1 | CASSLFSRGATNEKLFF | TGCGCCAGCAGCCTGTTCAGCCGGGGGGCAACTAATGAAAAACTGTTTTTT
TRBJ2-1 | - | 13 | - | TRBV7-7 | CASSSVHRNEQFF | TGTGCTAGCAGCTCCGTCCACAGGAATGAGCAGTTCTTC
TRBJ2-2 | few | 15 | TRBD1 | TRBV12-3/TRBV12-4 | CASSIRQGTTGELFF | TGTGCCAGCAGTATACGACAGGGTACCACCGGGGAGCTGTTTTTT